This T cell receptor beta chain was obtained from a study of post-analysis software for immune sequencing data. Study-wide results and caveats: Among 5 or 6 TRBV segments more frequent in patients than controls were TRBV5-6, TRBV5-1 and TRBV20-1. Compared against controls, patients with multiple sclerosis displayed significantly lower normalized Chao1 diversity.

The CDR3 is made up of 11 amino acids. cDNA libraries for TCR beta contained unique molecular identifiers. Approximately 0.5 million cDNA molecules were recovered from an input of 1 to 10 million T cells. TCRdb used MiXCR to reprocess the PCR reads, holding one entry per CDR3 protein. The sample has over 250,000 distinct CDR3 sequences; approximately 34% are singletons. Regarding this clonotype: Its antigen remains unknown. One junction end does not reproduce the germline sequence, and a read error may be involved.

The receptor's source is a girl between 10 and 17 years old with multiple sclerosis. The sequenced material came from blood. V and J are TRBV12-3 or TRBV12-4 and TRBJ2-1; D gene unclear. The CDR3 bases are TGTGCCAGCAGTTTTAGAGTCGAGCAGGTCTTC. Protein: CASSFRVEQVF.